This TCR beta chain was identified during a study of T-cell reconstitution after alpha-beta-depleted transplantation in children. Study results and caveats: Newly generated T cells supplied most T-cell counts and diversity one year post-transplant. By about two months after transplant, alpha-beta T cells reportedly arose from several hundred graft clones that had expanded. The origin of high day-60 TCRbeta diversity in some patients lay in surviving recipient T cells and thymic progenitors.

This CDR3 comprises 18 residues. The V gene end was trimmed by 0 bases and the J gene end by 1 base; junction bases not matched to a gene: 5. Per the germline V gene, CDR1 is LGHDT and CDR2 is YNNKEL (reference sequence). This clonotype was counted ten times or more. Its antigen is not known. Researchers prepared the TCRbeta library using unique molecular identifiers, the study reports. MiXCR, applied by TCRdb to the PCR reads, yields one record per CDR3 protein. The table has over 450,000 distinct CDR3 sequences, roughly 10% seen once. The TCR sequence derives from a child aged 2-15 years with inherited bone marrow failure, due to receive a stem cell transplant. The chain has TRBV3-1 and TRBJ2-1; TRBD2 matches at 11 bases. The material was PBMCs, obtained before TCRalphabeta/CD19-depleted stem cell transplant. The CDR3 nucleotides read TGTGCCAGCAGCCAAGAGGGCCTAGCGGGAGGTTCCTACAATGAGCAGTTCTTC. This codes for CASSQEGLAGGSYNEQFF.